A selection of T cell receptor beta chains follows, all from one sample in a study of T cell responses to AZD1222 COVID-19 vaccine. Using immunoSEQ multiplex PCR, the repertoire was profiled, and TCRdb retains in-frame clones only, with some absent. The sample shows fewer than 150,000 clones, 85% to 90% of them seen only once. The material was peripheral blood, obtained on day 0 of AZD1222 vaccination. These receptors were taken from an adult in good health. Each CDR3 is given with its conserved first and last residue. The order of the fields is V gene, clone size, J gene, D gene, CDR3 protein, CDR3 DNA. D genes are given only for firm matches. Expanded clones get a size class; other rows say once, few or many, or leave the size out.

TRBV5-1	NA	TRBJ1-1	NA	CASSLAAGMNTEAFF	TGCGCCAGCAGCTTGGCCGCGGGAATGAACACTGAAGCTTTCTTT
TRBV3-1/TRBV3-2	NA	TRBJ1-4	TRBD1	CASSQESGTGNEKLFF	TGTGCCAGCAGCCAAGAATCGGGGACAGGCAATGAAAAACTGTTTTTT
TRBV7-9	NA	TRBJ1-5	NA	CASSLDGNQPQHF	TGTGCCAGCAGCTTGGATGGGAATCAGCCCCAGCATTTT
TRBV12-3/TRBV12-4	NA	TRBJ1-5	NA	CASSLGSQPQHF	TGTGCCAGCAGTTTGGGCTCTCAGCCCCAGCATTTT
TRBV29-1	NA	TRBJ1-2	NA	CSVGEVYGYTF	TGCAGCGTGGGGGAGGTCTATGGCTACACCTTC
TRBV29-1	NA	TRBJ2-7	TRBD2	CSVEDPAAGGTSYEQYF	TGCAGCGTTGAAGATCCCGCCGCGGGAGGCACCTCCTACGAGCAGTACTTC
TRBV18	once	TRBJ2-1	NA	CASSPVELEQFF	TGTGCCAGCTCACCGGTTGAACTAGAGCAGTTCTTC
TRBV27	NA	TRBJ1-1	NA	CASIPRVGWTEAFF	TGTGCCAGTATTCCACGGGTCGGTTGGACTGAAGCTTTCTTT
TRBV7-3	NA	TRBJ1-2	NA	CASSSGTAEGYTF	TGTGCCAGCAGCTCCGGGACCGCGGAAGGCTACACCTTC
TRBV19	NA	TRBJ1-2	NA	CASSIGGSYGYTF	TGTGCCAGTAGTATCGGTGGTTCCTATGGCTACACCTTC
TRBV7-7	NA	TRBJ2-3	NA	CASSPGNTDTQYF	TGTGCCAGCAGCCCAGGAAACACAGATACGCAGTATTTT
TRBV2	NA	TRBJ2-1	NA	CASSDIRTGNEQFF	TGTGCCAGCAGCGACATAAGGACTGGCAATGAGCAGTTCTTC
TRBV7-9	few	TRBJ2-7	NA	CASSTLRVESYEQYF	TGTGCCAGCAGCACCCTACGGGTTGAGTCCTACGAGCAGTACTTC
TRBV21-1	once	TRBJ1-2	NA	CFGQKSTNYGYTF	TGTTTCGGACAGAAAAGCACTAACTATGGCTACACCTTC
TRBV4-1	NA	TRBJ2-7	NA	CASSQVSGTVYEQYF	TGCGCCAGCAGCCAAGTATCCGGGACCGTGTACGAGCAGTACTTC
TRBV20-1	NA	TRBJ2-1	NA	CSAALRAVVF	TGCAGTGCTGCCCTCAGGGCTGTGGTCTTC
TRBV19	NA	TRBJ1-5	TRBD1	CASSRDRNFNQPQHF	TGTGCCAGTAGTAGGGACAGAAATTTCAATCAGCCCCAGCATTTT
TRBV15	NA	TRBJ2-7	NA	CATSRDRAPGEQYF	TGTGCCACCAGCAGAGACAGGGCCCCCGGGGAGCAGTACTTC
TRBV2	NA	TRBJ2-1	TRBD2	CASSPLAGVDYEQFF	TGTGCCAGCAGTCCCCTAGCGGGAGTCGACTATGAGCAGTTCTTC
TRBV10-3	once	TRBJ2-7	NA	CAISGGTVSSYEQYF	TGTGCCATCAGTGGCGGGACAGTGAGCTCCTACGAGCAGTACTTC
TRBV15	once	TRBJ2-7	NA	CATSRPQGSYEQYF	TGTGCCACCAGCCGGCCGCAAGGGTCCTACGAGCAGTACTTC
TRBV7-9	NA	TRBJ1-1	NA	CASSLDRGTEAFF	TGTGCCAGCAGCTTAGACAGAGGGACTGAAGCTTTCTTT
TRBV3-1/TRBV3-2	NA	TRBJ2-1	NA	CASSQEGRLAEQFF	TGTGCCAGCAGCCAAGAAGGCAGGCTGGCTGAGCAGTTCTTC
TRBV4-2	NA	TRBJ1-3	TRBD1	CASSRGPGGQGSGNTIYF	TGTGCCAGCAGCCGTGGCCCCGGCGGACAGGGCTCTGGAAACACCATATATTTT
TRBV10-3	NA	TRBJ2-5	TRBD2	CAISERPSGLAGEGGQETQYF	TGTGCCATCAGTGAGCGCCCTTCTGGACTAGCGGGAGAAGGTGGGCAAGAGACCCAGTACTTC
TRBV4-1	NA	TRBJ1-1	NA	CASSQDRWGDTEAFF	TGCGCCAGCAGCCAAGATCGCTGGGGGGACACTGAAGCTTTCTTT
TRBV5-1	NA	TRBJ2-3	TRBD2	CASRLAGGTDTQYF	TGCGCCAGCAGACTAGCGGGAGGCACAGATACGCAGTATTTT
TRBV11-2	NA	TRBJ2-3	NA	CASSNVGLTDTQYF	TGTGCCAGCAGCAACGTGGGATTAACAGATACGCAGTATTTT
TRBV28	once	TRBJ1-2	TRBD1	CASRTGTADIRGGYTF	TGTGCCAGCAGGACCGGGACAGCCGACATACGGGGCGGCTACACCTTC
TRBV6-2/TRBV6-3	NA	TRBJ1-1	NA	CASSRDGVLAEAFF	TGTGCCAGCAGTCGGGATGGGGTGCTCGCTGAAGCTTTCTTT
TRBV9	NA	TRBJ1-1	NA	CASSVAGDTRGTEAFF	TGTGCCAGCAGCGTAGCGGGGGACACCCGAGGCACTGAAGCTTTCTTT
TRBV12-3/TRBV12-4	NA	TRBJ1-1	TRBD1	CASRHTGGTEAFF	TGTGCCAGCAGACATACAGGGGGCACTGAAGCTTTCTTT
TRBV7-6	NA	TRBJ2-7	TRBD2	CASSGTRGYEQYF	TGTGCCAGCAGTGGGACTAGGGGTTACGAGCAGTACTTC
TRBV14	NA	TRBJ2-1	NA	CASSGGGAEQFF	TGTGCCAGCAGCGGCGGGGGCGCTGAGCAGTTCTTC
TRBV5-6	NA	TRBJ1-5	TRBD1	CASSSGQGLFQPQHF	TGTGCCAGCAGCTCGGGACAGGGTCTGTTCCAGCCCCAGCATTTT
TRBV5-1	NA	TRBJ2-1	NA	CASSLGIHNEQFF	TGCGCCAGCAGCCTAGGGATCCACAATGAGCAGTTCTTC
TRBV7-2	NA	TRBJ2-7	NA	CASSSRDSKKQYF	TGTGCCAGCAGCTCCCGGGACTCGAAAAAGCAGTACTTC
TRBV5-8	NA	TRBJ1-2	NA	CASSRRWGGYTF	TGTGCCAGCAGCCGTCGGTGGGGTGGCTACACCTTC
TRBV30	NA	TRBJ1-6	NA	CAWTARHNNSPLHF	TGTGCCTGGACAGCGAGACACAATAATTCACCCCTCCACTTT
TRBV5-5	NA	TRBJ1-2	TRBD1	CASSHSRDRKEGYGYTF	TGTGCCAGCAGCCACAGTCGGGACAGGAAGGAAGGCTATGGCTACACCTTC
TRBV6-1	NA	TRBJ1-1	NA	CASREAGRAEAFF	TGTGCCAGCAGAGAAGCAGGGAGGGCTGAAGCTTTCTTT
TRBV5-4	NA	TRBJ2-2	NA	CASSLEWGNTGELFF	TGTGCCAGCAGCTTGGAGTGGGGGAACACCGGGGAGCTGTTTTTT
TRBV5-1	NA	TRBJ2-1	TRBD2	CASSFGTSRVNEQFF	TGCGCCAGCAGCTTCGGGACTAGTCGGGTCAATGAGCAGTTCTTC
TRBV19	NA	TRBJ2-7	TRBD2	CARRKLANTDEQYF	TGTGCCAGACGTAAACTAGCGAATACGGACGAGCAGTACTTC
TRBV7-9	NA	TRBJ2-3	NA	CASSSRILPDTQYF	TGTGCCAGCAGCTCTAGAATCCTGCCAGATACGCAGTATTTT
TRBV21-1	NA	TRBJ1-1	NA	CASSKVAVMNTEAFF	TGTGCCAGCAGCAAAGTTGCCGTCATGAACACTGAAGCTTTCTTT
TRBV7-9	NA	TRBJ1-1	NA	CASSRSQGTEAFF	TGTGCCAGCAGCCGAAGCCAGGGCACTGAAGCTTTCTTT